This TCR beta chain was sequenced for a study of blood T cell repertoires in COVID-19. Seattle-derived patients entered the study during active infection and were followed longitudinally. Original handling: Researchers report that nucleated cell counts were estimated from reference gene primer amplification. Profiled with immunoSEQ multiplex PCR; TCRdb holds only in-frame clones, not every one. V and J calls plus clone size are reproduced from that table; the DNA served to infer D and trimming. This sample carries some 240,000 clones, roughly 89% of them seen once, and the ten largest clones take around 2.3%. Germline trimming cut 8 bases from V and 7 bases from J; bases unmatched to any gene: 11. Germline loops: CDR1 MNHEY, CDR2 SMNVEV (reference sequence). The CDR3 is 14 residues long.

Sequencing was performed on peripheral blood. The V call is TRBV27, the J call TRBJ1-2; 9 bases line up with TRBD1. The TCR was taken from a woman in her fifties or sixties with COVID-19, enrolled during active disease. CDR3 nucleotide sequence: TGTGCCAGCCGATCAACCGGGACAGGGATTGGCTACACCTTC. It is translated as CASRSTGTGIGYTF.